This T cell receptor (beta chain) emerged from a study of blood T cell repertoires in COVID-19. Across the study: Nucleic acid was either cDNA or gDNA, and it came from T cells, B-cell-depleted T cells, or PBMCs.

In the authors' methods: Cell counts per sample came from amplifying reference gene primers. Here immunoSEQ multiplex PCR was the method, and the copy in TCRdb shows in-frame clones only, minus some. From that table come the V and J calls and clone size; the DNA was used to work out D and trimming. The sample has 240,000 or so clones; around 79% are singletons. V lost 1 base to trimming and J lost 7 bases; unmatched junction nucleotides: 6. Germline CDR1 reads SGHTA; CDR2 reads FQGNSA. The CDR3 is made up of 15 amino acids. The clonotype was recovered from a woman of 80 years or more with acute or convalescent COVID-19. The V gene is TRBV7-2, the J gene TRBJ1-4, with TRBD1 matching over 7 bases. Input material: peripheral blood. The CDR3 DNA follows: TGTGCCAGCAGCTTAGGCGGCAGGGGGAGTGAAAAACTGTTTTTT. It codes for CASSLGGRGSEKLFF.